The 3 T cell receptor beta chains below were found in one sample sequenced in a study of T cell repertoires in cytomegalovirus infection. These TCRs' antigens remain unknown. One entry per CDR3 protein results from TCRdb running MiXCR on the reads. The sample records nearly 700,000 distinct CDR3 sequences, around a third being singletons. This specimen consisted of cultured PBMCs, obtained from culture after CMV antigen stimulation. Receptors were obtained from a human donor in good health (CMV status not recorded). Some clones in this sample may be carry-over from other donors' samples.

The chain has TRBV28 and TRBJ1-2; TRBD1 agrees at 8 bases. Germline V lookup: CDR1 MDHEN, CDR2 SYDVKM. Trimming at V came to 5 bases and at J to 8 bases, leaving 4 bases not matched to a gene. The length of the CDR3 is 12 residues. CDR3 sequence reads: CASSGDRRGYTF. CDR3 in DNA: TGTGCCAGCAGTGGGGACAGGCGCGGCTACACCTTC.

The J gene is TRBJ1-2, the V gene TRBV15; D is uncertain. Between the trimmed V and J ends, which lost 6 bases and 4 bases, there was a span of 18 bases. CDR3 size: 15 residues. CDR1 is LNHNV, CDR2 YYDKDF, per germline (reference sequence). CDR3 in amino acids: CATRYPPGMGYGYTF. The CDR3 region has the DNA TGTGCCACCAGGTACCCCCCAGGTATGGGCTATGGCTACACCTTC.

The chain uses TRBV5-1 and TRBJ2-3; D is ambiguous. The CDR3 is 15 residues long. In germline, CDR1 is SGHRS, CDR2 YFSETQ. Between the trimmed V and J ends, which lost 5 bases and 0 bases, there was a span of 13 bases. CDR3 loop: CASSPDPTSTDTQYF. CDR3 sequence (DNA): TGCGCCAGCAGTCCAGACCCGACTAGCACAGATACGCAGTATTTT.